Only one count was recorded for the clone carrying this TCR beta chain. The antigen is unknown. The sample is drawn from a study of vaccination and CD4 T cells after COVID-19. Overall study findings and caveats: The median number of SARS-CoV-2-reactive clonotypes increased from 21 to 38, a change that did not reach significance.

Treatment described: roughly 10-day PBMC culture with coronavirus spike peptide pools or control peptides (ViraFEST assay). The CDR3 totals 16 residues. Germline CDR1 is MNHEY and CDR2 is SVGAGI. Trimming removed 0 bases at V and 3 bases at J, with 12 bases between. With the Oncomine TCR Beta short-read assay, DNA from cultured CD4+ T cells was sequenced. TCRdb processed the PCR reads anew with MiXCR; each CDR3 protein has one entry. The table lists 25,000 to 30,000 distinct CDR3 sequences, 40% to 55% of them singletons. The sequence was obtained from a human donor who received a COVID-19 vaccine. This material consisted of CD4+ T cells from blood, cultured in vitro, taken before SARS-CoV-2 vaccination. This rearrangement joins TRBV6-5 to TRBJ2-4; TRBD1 might be the D (5 bases). The CDR3 spells CASSYSPPGIKNIQYF. For the CDR3, the DNA is TGTGCCAGCAGTTACTCCCCGCCAGGGATCAAAAACATTCAGTACTTC.